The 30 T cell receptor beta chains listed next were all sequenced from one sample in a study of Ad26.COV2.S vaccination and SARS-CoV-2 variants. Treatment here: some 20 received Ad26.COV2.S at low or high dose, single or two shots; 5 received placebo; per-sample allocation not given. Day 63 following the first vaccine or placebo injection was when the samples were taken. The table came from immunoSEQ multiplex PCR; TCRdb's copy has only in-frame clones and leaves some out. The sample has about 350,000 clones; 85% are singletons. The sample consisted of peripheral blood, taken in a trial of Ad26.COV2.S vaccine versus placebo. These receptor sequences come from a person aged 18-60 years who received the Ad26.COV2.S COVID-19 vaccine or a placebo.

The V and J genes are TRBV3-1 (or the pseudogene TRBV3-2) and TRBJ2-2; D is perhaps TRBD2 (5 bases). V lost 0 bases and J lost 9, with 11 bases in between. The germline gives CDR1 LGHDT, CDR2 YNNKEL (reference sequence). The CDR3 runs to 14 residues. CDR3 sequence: CASSQEGGYRELFF. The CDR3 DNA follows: TGTGCCAGCAGCCAAGAAGGCGGGTACCGGGAGCTGTTTTTT.

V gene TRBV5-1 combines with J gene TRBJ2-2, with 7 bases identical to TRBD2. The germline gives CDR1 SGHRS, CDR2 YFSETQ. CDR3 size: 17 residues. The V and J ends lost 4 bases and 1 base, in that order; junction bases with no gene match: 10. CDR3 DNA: TGCGCCAGCAGCCTGCGCCGAGCGGGGATGAACACCGGGGAGCTGTTTTTT. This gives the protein CASSLRRAGMNTGELFF.

The CDR3 DNA follows: TGTGCCAGCAGCTTTAGACTAGCGGGTTCCACAGATACGCAGTATTTT. It codes for CASSFRLAGSTDTQYF. The genes are TRBV7-9 and TRBJ2-3, with 10 bases that match TRBD2. The germline gives CDR1 SEHNR, CDR2 FQNEAQ (reference sequence). Unmatched junction bases numbered 5, after V lost 3 bases and J lost 2 bases. The length of the CDR3 is 16 residues. Complete variable domain (other parts from reference TRBV7-9 and TRBJ2-3): DTGVSQNPRHKITKRGQNVTFRCDPISEHNRLYWYRQTLGQGPEFLTYFQNEAQLEKSRLLSDRFSAERPKGSFSTLEIQRTEQGDSAMYLCASSFRLAGSTDTQYFGPGTRLTVL.

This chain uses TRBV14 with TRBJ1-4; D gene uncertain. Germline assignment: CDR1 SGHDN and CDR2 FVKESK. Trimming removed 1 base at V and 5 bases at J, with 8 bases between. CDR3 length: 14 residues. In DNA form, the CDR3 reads TGTGCCAGCAGCCAAGTCGGTGGAAATGAAAAACTGTTTTTT. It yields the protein CASSQVGGNEKLFF.

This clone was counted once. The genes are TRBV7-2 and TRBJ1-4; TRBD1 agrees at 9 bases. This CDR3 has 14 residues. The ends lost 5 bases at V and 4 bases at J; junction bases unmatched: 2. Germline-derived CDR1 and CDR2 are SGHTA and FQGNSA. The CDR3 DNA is TGTGCCAGCAGCGTGACAGGGGGTAATGAAAAACTGTTTTTT. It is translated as CASSVTGGNEKLFF.

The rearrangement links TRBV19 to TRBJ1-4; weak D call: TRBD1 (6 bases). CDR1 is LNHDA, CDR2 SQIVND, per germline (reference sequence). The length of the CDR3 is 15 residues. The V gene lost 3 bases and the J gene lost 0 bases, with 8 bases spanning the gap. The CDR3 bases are TGTGCCAGTAGTATCAGGGGAGCAACTAATGAAAAACTGTTTTTT. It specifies CASSIRGATNEKLFF.

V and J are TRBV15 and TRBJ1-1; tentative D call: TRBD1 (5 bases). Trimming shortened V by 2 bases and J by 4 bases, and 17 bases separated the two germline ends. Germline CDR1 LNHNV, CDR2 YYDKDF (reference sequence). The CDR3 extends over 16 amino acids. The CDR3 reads CATSRTDTGRGTEAFF. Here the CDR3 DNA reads TGTGCCACCAGCAGAACGGACACTGGTAGGGGCACTGAAGCTTTCTTT.

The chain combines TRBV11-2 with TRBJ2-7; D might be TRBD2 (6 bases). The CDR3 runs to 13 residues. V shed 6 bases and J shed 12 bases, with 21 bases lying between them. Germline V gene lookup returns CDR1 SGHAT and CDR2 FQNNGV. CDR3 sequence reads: CASSGDWTHEWYF. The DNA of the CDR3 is TGTGCCAGCAGTGGGGACTGGACCCATGAGTGGTACTTC.

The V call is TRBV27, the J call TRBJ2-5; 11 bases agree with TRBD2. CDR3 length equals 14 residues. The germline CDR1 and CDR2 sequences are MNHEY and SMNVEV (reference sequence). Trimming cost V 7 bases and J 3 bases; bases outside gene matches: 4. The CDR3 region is CASKTGLAEETQYF. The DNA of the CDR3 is TGTGCCAGCAAGACGGGACTAGCGGAAGAGACCCAGTACTTC.

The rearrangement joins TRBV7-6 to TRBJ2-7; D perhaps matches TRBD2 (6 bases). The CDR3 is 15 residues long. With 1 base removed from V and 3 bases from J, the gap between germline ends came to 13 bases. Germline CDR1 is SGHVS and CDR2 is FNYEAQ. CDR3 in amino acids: CASSLGQGLVYEQYF. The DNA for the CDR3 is TGTGCCAGCAGCTTAGGGCAGGGACTGGTCTACGAGCAGTACTTC.

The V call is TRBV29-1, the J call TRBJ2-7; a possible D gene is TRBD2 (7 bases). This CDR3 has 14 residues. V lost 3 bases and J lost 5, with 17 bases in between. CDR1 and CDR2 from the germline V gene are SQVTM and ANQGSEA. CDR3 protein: CSVDVGGGVHEQYF. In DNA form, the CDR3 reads TGCAGCGTTGATGTTGGGGGGGGCGTACACGAGCAGTACTTC.

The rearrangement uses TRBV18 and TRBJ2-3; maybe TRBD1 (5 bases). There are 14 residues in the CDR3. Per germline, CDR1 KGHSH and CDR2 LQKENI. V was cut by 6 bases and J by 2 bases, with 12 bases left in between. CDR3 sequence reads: CASSQGHSTDTQYF. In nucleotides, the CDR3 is TGTGCCAGCTCCCAAGGACATTCCACAGATACGCAGTATTTT.

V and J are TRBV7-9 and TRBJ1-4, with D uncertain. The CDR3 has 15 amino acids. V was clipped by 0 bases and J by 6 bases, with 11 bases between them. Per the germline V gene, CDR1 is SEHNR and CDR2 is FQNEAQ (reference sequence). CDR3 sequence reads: CASSLAQNVYEKLFF. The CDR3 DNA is TGTGCCAGCAGCTTAGCACAGAATGTTTATGAAAAACTGTTTTTT.

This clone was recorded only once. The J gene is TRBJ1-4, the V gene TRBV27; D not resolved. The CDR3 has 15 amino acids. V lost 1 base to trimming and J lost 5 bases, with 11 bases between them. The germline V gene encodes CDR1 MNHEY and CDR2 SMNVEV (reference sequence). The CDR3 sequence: CASSLYRQPNEKLFF. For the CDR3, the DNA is TGTGCCAGCAGTTTATATAGACAACCGAATGAAAAACTGTTTTTT.

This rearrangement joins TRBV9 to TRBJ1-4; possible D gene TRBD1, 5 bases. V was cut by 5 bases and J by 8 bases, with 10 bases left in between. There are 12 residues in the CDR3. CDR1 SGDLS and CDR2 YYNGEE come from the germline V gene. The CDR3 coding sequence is TGTGCCAGCAGTGGGGAGGGGGAAAAACTGTTTTTT. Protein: CASSGEGEKLFF.

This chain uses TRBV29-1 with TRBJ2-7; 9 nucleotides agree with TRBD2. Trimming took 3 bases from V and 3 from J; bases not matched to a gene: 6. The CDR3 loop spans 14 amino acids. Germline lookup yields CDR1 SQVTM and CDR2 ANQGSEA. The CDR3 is CSVEGVSGGYEQYF. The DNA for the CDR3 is TGCAGCGTTGAGGGGGTTAGCGGGGGCTACGAGCAGTACTTC.

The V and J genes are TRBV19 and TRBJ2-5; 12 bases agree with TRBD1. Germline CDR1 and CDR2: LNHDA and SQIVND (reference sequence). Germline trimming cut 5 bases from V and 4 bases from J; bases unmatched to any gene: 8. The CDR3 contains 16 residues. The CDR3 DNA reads TGTGCCAGTAGTGGCCCGGGACAGGGGGCGGGAGAGACCCAGTACTTC. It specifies CASSGPGQGAGETQYF.

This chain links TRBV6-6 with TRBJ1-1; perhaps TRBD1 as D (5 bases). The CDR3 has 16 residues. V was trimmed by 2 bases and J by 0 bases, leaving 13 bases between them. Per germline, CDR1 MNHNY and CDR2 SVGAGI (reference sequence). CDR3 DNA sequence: TGTGCCAGCAGTTACGCAACCGGGACGGTGAACACTGAAGCTTTCTTT. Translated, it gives CASSYATGTVNTEAFF.

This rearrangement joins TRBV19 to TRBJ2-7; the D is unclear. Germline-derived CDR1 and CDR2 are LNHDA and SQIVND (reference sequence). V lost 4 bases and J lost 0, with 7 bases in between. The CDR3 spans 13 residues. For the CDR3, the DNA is TGTGCCAGTAGTACCTTGACCTCCTACGAGCAGTACTTC. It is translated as CASSTLTSYEQYF.

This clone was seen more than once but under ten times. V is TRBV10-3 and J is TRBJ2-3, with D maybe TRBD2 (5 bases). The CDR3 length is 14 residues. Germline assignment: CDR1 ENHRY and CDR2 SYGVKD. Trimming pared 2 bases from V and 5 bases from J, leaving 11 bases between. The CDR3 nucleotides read TGTGCCATCAGTGAGGCCGACTACAAAGATACGCAGTATTTT. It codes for CAISEADYKDTQYF.

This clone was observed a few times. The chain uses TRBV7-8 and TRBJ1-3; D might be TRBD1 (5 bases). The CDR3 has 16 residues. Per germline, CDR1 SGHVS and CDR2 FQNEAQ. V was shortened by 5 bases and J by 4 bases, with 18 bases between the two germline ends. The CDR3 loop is CASSPRPQGKGNTIYF. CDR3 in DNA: TGTGCCAGCAGCCCCCGCCCCCAGGGTAAAGGAAACACCATATATTTT.

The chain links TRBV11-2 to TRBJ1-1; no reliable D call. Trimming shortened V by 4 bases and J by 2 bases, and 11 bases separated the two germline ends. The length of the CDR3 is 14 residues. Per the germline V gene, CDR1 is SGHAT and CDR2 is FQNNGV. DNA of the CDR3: TGTGCCAGCAGCTCTACAGCCTATAACACTGAAGCTTTCTTT. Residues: CASSSTAYNTEAFF.

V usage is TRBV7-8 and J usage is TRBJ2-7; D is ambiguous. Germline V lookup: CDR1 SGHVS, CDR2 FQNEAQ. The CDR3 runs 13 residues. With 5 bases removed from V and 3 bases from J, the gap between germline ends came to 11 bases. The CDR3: CASSRPWDYEQYF. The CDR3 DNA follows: TGTGCCAGCAGCCGCCCCTGGGACTACGAGCAGTACTTC.

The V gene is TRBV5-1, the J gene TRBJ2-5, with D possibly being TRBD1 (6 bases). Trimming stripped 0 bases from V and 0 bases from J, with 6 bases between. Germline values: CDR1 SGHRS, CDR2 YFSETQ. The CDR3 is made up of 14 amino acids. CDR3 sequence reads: CASSLGQDQETQYF. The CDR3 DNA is TGCGCCAGCAGCTTGGGACAGGACCAAGAGACCCAGTACTTC.

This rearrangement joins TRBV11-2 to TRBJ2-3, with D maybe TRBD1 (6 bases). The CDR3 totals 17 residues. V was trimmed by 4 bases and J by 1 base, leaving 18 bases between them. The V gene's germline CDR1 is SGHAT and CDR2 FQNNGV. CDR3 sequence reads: CASSSARGGWGTDTQYF. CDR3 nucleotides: TGTGCCAGCAGCTCAGCCCGAGGGGGTTGGGGCACAGATACGCAGTATTTT.

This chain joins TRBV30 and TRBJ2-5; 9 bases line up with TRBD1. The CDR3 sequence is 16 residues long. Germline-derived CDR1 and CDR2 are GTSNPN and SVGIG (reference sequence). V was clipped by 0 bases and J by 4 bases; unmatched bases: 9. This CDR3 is CAWSVLETGGVETQYF. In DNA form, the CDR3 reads TGTGCCTGGAGTGTACTTGAGACAGGGGGAGTAGAGACCCAGTACTTC.

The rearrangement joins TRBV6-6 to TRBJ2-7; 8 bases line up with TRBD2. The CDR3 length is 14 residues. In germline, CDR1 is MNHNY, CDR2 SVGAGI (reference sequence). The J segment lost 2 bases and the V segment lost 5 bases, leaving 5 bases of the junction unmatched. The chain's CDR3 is CASSTGLGAYEQYF. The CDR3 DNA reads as TGTGCCAGCAGTACGGGACTAGGGGCCTACGAGCAGTACTTC.

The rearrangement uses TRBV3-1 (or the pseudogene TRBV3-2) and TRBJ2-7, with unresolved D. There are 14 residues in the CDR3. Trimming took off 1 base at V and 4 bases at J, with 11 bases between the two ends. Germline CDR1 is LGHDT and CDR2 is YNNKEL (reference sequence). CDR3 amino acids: CASSQVRNPYEQYF. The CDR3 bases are TGTGCCAGCAGCCAAGTCCGGAACCCGTACGAGCAGTACTTC.

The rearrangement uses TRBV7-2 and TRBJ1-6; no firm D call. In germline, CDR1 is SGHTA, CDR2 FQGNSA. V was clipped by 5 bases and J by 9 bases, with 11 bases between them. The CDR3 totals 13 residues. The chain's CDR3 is CASSLGFGSPLHF. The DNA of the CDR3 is TGTGCCAGCAGCCTGGGGTTCGGTTCACCCCTCCACTTT.

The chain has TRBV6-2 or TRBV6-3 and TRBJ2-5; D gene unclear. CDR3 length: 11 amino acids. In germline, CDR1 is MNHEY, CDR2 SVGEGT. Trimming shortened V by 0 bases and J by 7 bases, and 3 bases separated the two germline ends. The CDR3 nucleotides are TGTGCCAGCAGTTACTCAGGGACCCAGTACTTC. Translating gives CASSYSGTQYF.